This is a list of T cell receptor beta chains from one sample in a study of identical twins. TCRdb analysed the 5' RACE reads with MiXCR anew, one entry per CDR3 protein. The profile covers about 690,000 distinct CDR3 sequences, with roughly 20% appearing a single time and approximately 4.3% taken by the ten largest. These same records also appear under a second study, on T cells expressing NK-cell markers.

Sequencing was done on a sample of PBMCs. These TCRs come from a woman aged 18-29 years in good health. Both conserved end residues are part of each CDR3. The order of the fields is J gene, V gene, D gene, clone size, CDR3 DNA, CDR3 protein. A D gene is named only where the DNA matches it firmly. Some rows have no size entry. The others give once, few or many, or a class for an expanded clone.

TRBJ2-7	TRBV4-1	TRBD2	.	TGCGCCAGCAGCCAAGTCTACGTTTTCGGGACTAGCGGGCCTGATATCGAGTACGAGCAGTACTTC	CASSQVYVFGTSGPDIEYEQYF
TRBJ2-5	TRBV20-1	TRBD2	.	TGCAGTGCTAGTTCTGGAGCGGGAGTTCGACAGACCCAGTACTTC	CSASSGAGVRQTQYF
TRBJ2-1	TRBV20-1	TRBD2	.	TGCAGTGCTAGTTTTCGGGGGGGCTCGAACAATGAGCAGTTCTTC	CSASFRGGSNNEQFF
TRBJ2-5	TRBV7-2	.	.	TGTGCCAGCAGCTTACACGCTATCCAAGAGACCCAGTACTTC	CASSLHAIQETQYF
TRBJ2-2	TRBV6-2/TRBV6-3	.	.	TGTGCCAGCAGTTTAGGGATCCCGCGGGAGCTGTTTTTT	CASSLGIPRELFF
TRBJ1-6	TRBV27	.	.	TGTGCCAGCAGTTTGAGCACACCACGGGATTCACCCCTCCACTTT	CASSLSTPRDSPLHF
TRBJ2-2	TRBV24-1	.	.	TGTGCCACTATGGGGGACGCGAACACCGGGGAGCTGTTTTTT	CATMGDANTGELFF
TRBJ2-3	TRBV10-3	TRBD2	few	TGTGCCGTTGGGACTAGCGGGAGCACAGATACGCAGTATTTT	CAVGTSGSTDTQYF
TRBJ2-1	TRBV20-1	.	.	TGCAGTGCTCAGAAGGCTTCCAATGAGCAGTTCTTC	CSAQKASNEQFF
TRBJ2-1	TRBV12-3/TRBV12-4	.	few	TGTGCCAGCAGCCGGGACATTGTTGGGAATGAGCAGTTCTTC	CASSRDIVGNEQFF
TRBJ2-2	TRBV6-1	TRBD2	.	TGTGCCAGCACCCTATCTGGGCGGGAGGGGTGGACCGGGGAGCTGTTTTTT	CASTLSGREGWTGELFF
TRBJ2-1	TRBV9	.	few	TGTGCCAGCAGCGATCCATCGCCGGGTAATGAGCAGTTCTTC	CASSDPSPGNEQFF
TRBJ2-7	TRBV3-1	TRBD1	many	TGTGCCAGCAGCCCTGGACAGGTCCAGTACTTC	CASSPGQVQYF
TRBJ2-2	TRBV10-2	TRBD1	few	TGCGCCAGCAGTGAGACCCCGGGACAGGCACCAGGGGAGCTGTTTTTT	CASSETPGQAPGELFF
TRBJ2-5	TRBV20-1	.	few	TGCAGTGCTAAGTGGGCGGAGACCCAGTACTTC	CSAKWAETQYF
TRBJ1-1	TRBV10-3	.	.	TGTGCCATCAGTGAGTCTTTTAGTAGGGCTTTCTTT	CAISESFSRAFF
TRBJ2-6	TRBV20-1	.	.	TGCAGTGCTAGAGTTGAGACAAACTCTGGGGCCAACGTCCTGACTTTC	CSARVETNSGANVLTF
TRBJ2-7	TRBV28	TRBD1	many	TGTGCCAGCACCCTTGGGACAGCGGCCAACTACGAGCAGTACTTC	CASTLGTAANYEQYF
TRBJ2-1	TRBV29-1	TRBD2	few	TGCAGCGTTGGAGGGCAGACTAGCGGGAACAATGAGCAGTTCTTC	CSVGGQTSGNNEQFF
TRBJ2-7	TRBV5-1	.	.	TGCGCCAGCAGGGGGGTCGGGGGAAGTTATGGCTACGAGCAGTACTTC	CASRGVGGSYGYEQYF
TRBJ2-1	TRBV12-3/TRBV12-4	TRBD2	many	TGTGCCAGCAGTTTCCCCGCGGGGGGGGAGCAGTTCTTC	CASSFPAGGEQFF
TRBJ2-1	TRBV16	.	.	TGTGCCAGCAGCCCTCCCCCCGGCGGGACTGCAGTCTACAATGAGCAGTTCTTC	CASSPPPGGTAVYNEQFF
TRBJ2-5	TRBV9	.	many	TGTGCCAGCAGCTCCTCGGGGCAGGAGACCCAGTACTTC	CASSSSGQETQYF
TRBJ2-1	TRBV6-2/TRBV6-3	.	many	TGTGCCAGCAGTGCCGGGAGCTCCTACAATGAGCAGTTCTTC	CASSAGSSYNEQFF
TRBJ2-1	TRBV7-2	.	.	TGTGCCCAGACCTCAGACACACACAATGAGCAGTTCTTC	CAQTSDTHNEQFF
TRBJ2-1	TRBV12-3/TRBV12-4	TRBD2	many	TGTGCCAGCAGTTCAGCGGGGGGGCACAGTGAGCAGTTCTTC	CASSSAGGHSEQFF
TRBJ2-2	TRBV7-8	TRBD2	.	TGTGCCAGCAGGGTTAGCGGGAGTAGAGGGGAGCTGTTTTTT	CASRVSGSRGELFF
TRBJ2-7	TRBV7-2	.	.	TGTGCCAGCAGCCCACTTTCTCGGGGTCAGCAGTACTTC	CASSPLSRGQQYF
TRBJ2-3	TRBV20-1	TRBD2	.	TGCAGTGCTAGACGTCGGGGAGGGGCAGATACGCAGTATTTT	CSARRRGGADTQYF
TRBJ1-5	TRBV29-1	.	few	TGCAGCGTCCGGGAGGGGGGCAATCAGCCCCAGCATTTT	CSVREGGNQPQHF
TRBJ2-1	TRBV6-5	.	.	TGTGCCAGCAGTTACCAACAAACCAATGAGCAGTTCTTC	CASSYQQTNEQFF
TRBJ1-1	TRBV12-3/TRBV12-4	TRBD1	.	TGTGCCAGCCGAGTGGACAGGGCGAAGTCAGACTTT	CASRVDRAKSDF
TRBJ2-7	TRBV20-1	.	.	TGCAGTGCAAGAGGGGCTTCCTACGAGCAGTACTTC	CSARGASYEQYF
TRBJ2-1	TRBV27	.	.	TGTGCCAGCAGTTTATCCCCGGCGGTACCGAATGAGCAGTTCTTC	CASSLSPAVPNEQFF
TRBJ1-2	TRBV12-3/TRBV12-4	TRBD1	few	TGTGCCAGCAGTTTACCTGGACAGGGGTCTCCCTCTTATGGCTACACCTTC	CASSLPGQGSPSYGYTF
TRBJ2-5	TRBV12-3/TRBV12-4	TRBD2	few	TGTGCCAGCAGTTCTGGGACTAGCGTACAAGAGACCCAGTACTTC	CASSSGTSVQETQYF
TRBJ2-7	TRBV9	TRBD2	once	TGTGCCAGCAGCCTCCGGACTAGTTCCTACGAGCAGTACTTC	CASSLRTSSYEQYF
TRBJ2-7	TRBV20-1	.	few	TGCAGTGCTAGAGTGGTAGGCGCGGGCGACGAGCAGTACTTC	CSARVVGAGDEQYF
TRBJ2-5	TRBV28	TRBD1	many	TGTGCCAGCAGTTTAGGGACAGGTTCGTTACAAGAGACCCAGTACTTC	CASSLGTGSLQETQYF
TRBJ2-2	TRBV29-1	.	.	TGCAGCGTTGGAGACGTGGACAGGGAGCTGTTTTTT	CSVGDVDRELFF
TRBJ1-1	TRBV7-7	TRBD1	.	TGTGCTAGCAGCGAACAGGGGGGCACTGAAGCTTTCTTT	CASSEQGGTEAFF
TRBJ2-3	TRBV20-1	TRBD2	many	TGCAGTGTAAGGGGACTAGCGGGGGACGATACGCAGTATTTT	CSVRGLAGDDTQYF
TRBJ1-2	TRBV7-3	.	many	TGTGCCAGCAGCTTAGAGCGGCTAGGGGGCTACACCTTC	CASSLERLGGYTF
TRBJ1-2	TRBV10-3	TRBD1	.	TGTGCCGCACTACCTAAGGGGGCTCGGAGTTATGGCTACACCTTC	CAALPKGARSYGYTF
TRBJ1-2	TRBV20-1	.	few	TGCAGTGCTAGAGTTACAGGGACGGCTAACTATGGCTACACCTTC	CSARVTGTANYGYTF
TRBJ2-7	TRBV7-2	.	few	TGTGCCAGCAGATACAGGGAGACCGAGCAGTACTTC	CASRYRETEQYF
TRBJ1-6	TRBV20-1	TRBD1	few	TGCAGTGCTTTTGGACAGGGGAGTTCACCCCTCCACTTT	CSAFGQGSSPLHF
TRBJ2-1	TRBV7-2	.	.	TGTGCCAGCAGCTACACCTACAATGAGCAGTTCTTC	CASSYTYNEQFF
TRBJ2-2	TRBV3-1	.	many	TGTGCCAGCAGCCCCCGAGGCGGTCGGGGCGGGGAGCTGTTTTTT	CASSPRGGRGGELFF
TRBJ1-2	TRBV12-3/TRBV12-4	TRBD1	few	TGTGCCAGCAGTTATACCGACAGGGGGAGCATTTATGGCTACACCTTC	CASSYTDRGSIYGYTF
TRBJ1-5	TRBV9	.	few	TGTGCCAGCAGCGTAGAACCCAGTAGCAATCAGCCCCAGCATTTT	CASSVEPSSNQPQHF